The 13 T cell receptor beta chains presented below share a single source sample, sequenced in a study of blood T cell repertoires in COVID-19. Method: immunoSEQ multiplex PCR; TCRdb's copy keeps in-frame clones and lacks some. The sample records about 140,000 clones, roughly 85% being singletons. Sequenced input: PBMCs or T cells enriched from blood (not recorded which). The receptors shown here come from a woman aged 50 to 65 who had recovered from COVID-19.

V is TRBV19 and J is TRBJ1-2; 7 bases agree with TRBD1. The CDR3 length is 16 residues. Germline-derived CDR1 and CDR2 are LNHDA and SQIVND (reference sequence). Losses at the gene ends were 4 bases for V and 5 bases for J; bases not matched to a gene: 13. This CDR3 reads CASSTRQGGFGYGYTF. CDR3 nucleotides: TGTGCCAGTAGTACTCGACAGGGTGGGTTCGGATATGGCTACACCTTC.

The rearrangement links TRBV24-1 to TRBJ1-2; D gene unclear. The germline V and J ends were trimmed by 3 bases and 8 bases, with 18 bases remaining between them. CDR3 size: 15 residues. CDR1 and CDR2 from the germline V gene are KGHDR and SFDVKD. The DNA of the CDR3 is TGTGCCACCAGTGATCGCGGAATCGGAGTTAGGGGCTACACCTTC. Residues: CATSDRGIGVRGYTF.

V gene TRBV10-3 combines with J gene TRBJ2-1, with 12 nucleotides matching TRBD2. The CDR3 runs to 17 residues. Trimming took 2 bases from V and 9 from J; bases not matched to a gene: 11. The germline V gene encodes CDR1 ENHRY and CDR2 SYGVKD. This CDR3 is CAISEGLTSGSLVEQFF. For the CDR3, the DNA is TGTGCCATCAGTGAGGGCCTGACTAGCGGGAGTCTGGTTGAGCAGTTCTTC.

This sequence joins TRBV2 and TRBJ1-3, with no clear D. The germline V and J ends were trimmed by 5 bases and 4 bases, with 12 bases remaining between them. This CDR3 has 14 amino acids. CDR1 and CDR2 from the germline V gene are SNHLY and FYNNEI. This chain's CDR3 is CASSLGLLGNTIYF. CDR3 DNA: TGTGCCAGCAGTCTAGGACTCCTGGGAAACACCATATATTTT. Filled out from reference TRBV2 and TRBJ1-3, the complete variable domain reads EPEVTQTPSHQVTQMGQEVILRCVPISNHLYFYWYRQILGQKVEFLVSFYNNEISEKSEIFDDQFSVERPDGSNFTLKIRSTKLEDSAMYFCASSLGLLGNTIYFGEGSWLTVV.

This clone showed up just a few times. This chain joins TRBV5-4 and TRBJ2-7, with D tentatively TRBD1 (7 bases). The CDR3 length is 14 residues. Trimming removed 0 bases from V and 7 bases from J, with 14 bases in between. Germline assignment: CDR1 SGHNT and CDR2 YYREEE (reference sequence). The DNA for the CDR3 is TGTGCCAGCAGCTTGGGGACAGGTGGGGGGGAGCAGTACTTC. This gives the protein CASSLGTGGGEQYF.

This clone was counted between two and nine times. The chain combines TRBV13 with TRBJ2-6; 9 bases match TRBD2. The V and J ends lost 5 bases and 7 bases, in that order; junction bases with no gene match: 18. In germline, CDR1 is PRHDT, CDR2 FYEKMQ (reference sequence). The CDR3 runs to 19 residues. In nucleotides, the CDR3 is TGTGCCAGCAGCCTCCCGGGTAGCGGGGGCCCTCTCGGTGCCAACGTCCTGACTTTC. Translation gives CASSLPGSGGPLGANVLTF.

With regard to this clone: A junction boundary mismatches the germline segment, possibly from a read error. The CDR3 DNA sequence: TGTGCCAGCACCTTATCACTAGCGGGGGGGAAGCAAGAGACCCAGTACTTC. This translates into CASTLSLAGGKQETQYF. V gene TRBV7-2 combines with J gene TRBJ2-5, with 13 bases identical to TRBD2. Germline-derived CDR1 and CDR2 are SGHTA and FQGNSA. CDR3 length equals 17 residues.

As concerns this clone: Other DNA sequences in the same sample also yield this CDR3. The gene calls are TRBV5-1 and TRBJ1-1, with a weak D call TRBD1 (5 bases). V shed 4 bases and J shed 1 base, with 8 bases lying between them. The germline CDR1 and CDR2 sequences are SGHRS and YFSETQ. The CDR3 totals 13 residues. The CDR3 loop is CASSPGQNTEAFF. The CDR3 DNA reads TGCGCCAGCAGCCCAGGACAGAACACTGAAGCTTTCTTT.

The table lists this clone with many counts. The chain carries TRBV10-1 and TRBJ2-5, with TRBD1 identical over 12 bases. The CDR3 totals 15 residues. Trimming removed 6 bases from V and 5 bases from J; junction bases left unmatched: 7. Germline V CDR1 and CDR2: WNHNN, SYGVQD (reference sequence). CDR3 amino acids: CASSAGQGARETQYF. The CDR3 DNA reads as TGCGCCAGCAGCGCGGGACAGGGGGCGCGGGAGACCCAGTACTTC.

CDR3 region: CSASYSGIPDTQYF. The CDR3 DNA reads as TGCAGTGCTAGTTACAGCGGGATACCAGATACGCAGTATTTT. This rearrangement joins TRBV20-1 to TRBJ2-3; TRBD2 aligns across 7 bases. After removal of 3 bases from V and 4 bases from J, the junction contained 7 bases not matched to a gene. The length of the CDR3 is 14 residues. The V gene's germline CDR1 is DFQATT and CDR2 SNEGSKA (reference sequence).

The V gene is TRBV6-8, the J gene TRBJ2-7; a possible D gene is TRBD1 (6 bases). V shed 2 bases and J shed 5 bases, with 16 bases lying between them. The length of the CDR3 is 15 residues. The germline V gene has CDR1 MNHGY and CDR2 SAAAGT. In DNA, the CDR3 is TGTGCCAGCAGTTACCTTTACAGGGAAGGACACGAGCAGTACTTC. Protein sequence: CASSYLYREGHEQYF.

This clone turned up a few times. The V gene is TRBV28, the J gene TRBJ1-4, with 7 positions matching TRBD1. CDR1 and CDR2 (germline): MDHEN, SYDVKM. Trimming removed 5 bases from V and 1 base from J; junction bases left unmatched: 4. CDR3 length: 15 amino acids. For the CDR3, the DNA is TGTGCCAGCAGTAAAGGGGGCATAACTAATGAAAAACTGTTTTTT. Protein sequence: CASSKGGITNEKLFF.

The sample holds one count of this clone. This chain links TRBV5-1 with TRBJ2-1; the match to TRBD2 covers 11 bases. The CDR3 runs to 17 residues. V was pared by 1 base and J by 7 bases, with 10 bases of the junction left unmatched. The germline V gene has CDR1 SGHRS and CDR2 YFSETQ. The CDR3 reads CASSLLASGGTGNEQFF. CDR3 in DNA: TGCGCCAGCAGCTTGCTTGCTAGCGGGGGGACCGGGAATGAGCAGTTCTTC. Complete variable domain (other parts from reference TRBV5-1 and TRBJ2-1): KAGVTQTPRYLIKTRGQQVTLSCSPISGHRSVSWYQQTPGQGLQFLFEYFSETQRNKGNFPGRFSGRQFSNSRSEMNVSTLELGDSALYLCASSLLASGGTGNEQFFGPGTRLTVL.